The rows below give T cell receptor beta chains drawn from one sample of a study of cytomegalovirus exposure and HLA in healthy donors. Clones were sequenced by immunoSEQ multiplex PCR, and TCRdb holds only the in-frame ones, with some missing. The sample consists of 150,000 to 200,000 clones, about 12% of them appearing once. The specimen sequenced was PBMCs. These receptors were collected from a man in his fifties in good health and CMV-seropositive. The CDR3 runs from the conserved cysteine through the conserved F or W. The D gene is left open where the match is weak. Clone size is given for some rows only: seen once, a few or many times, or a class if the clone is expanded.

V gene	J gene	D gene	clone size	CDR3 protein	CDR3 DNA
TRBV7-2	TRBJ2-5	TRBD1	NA	CASSANQGAGETQYF	TGTGCCAGCAGCGCGAACCAGGGGGCGGGGGAGACCCAGTACTTC
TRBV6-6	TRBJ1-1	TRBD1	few	CASTDPRDRGRTEAFF	TGTGCCAGCACCGACCCCCGGGACAGGGGTCGCACTGAAGCTTTCTTT
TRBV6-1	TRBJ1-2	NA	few	CASTDGWTVGGYTF	TGTGCCAGCACCGATGGATGGACAGTGGGCGGCTACACCTTC
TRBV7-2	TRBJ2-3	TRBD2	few	CASSLTLAGGFTDTQYF	TGTGCCAGCAGCTTAACGCTAGCGGGGGGGTTCACAGATACGCAGTATTTT
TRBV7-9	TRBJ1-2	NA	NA	CASSFRDGGYTF	TGTGCCAGCAGCTTCCGGGATGGTGGCTACACCTTC
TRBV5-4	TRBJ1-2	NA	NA	CASSTGGGGGYTF	TGTGCCAGCAGTACGGGAGGAGGGGGTGGCTACACCTTC
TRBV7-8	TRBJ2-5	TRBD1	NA	CASSLGRGTGWETQYF	TGTGCCAGCAGCTTAGGGAGGGGGACAGGGTGGGAGACCCAGTACTTC
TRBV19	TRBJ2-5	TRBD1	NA	CASSTGQVLGETQYF	TGTGCCAGTAGTACTGGACAGGTCTTAGGAGAGACCCAGTACTTC
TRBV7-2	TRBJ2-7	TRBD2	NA	CASSLAARAPASGDSYEQYF	TGTGCCAGCAGCTTAGCAGCTCGGGCGCCAGCCAGCGGGGATTCCTACGAGCAGTACTTC
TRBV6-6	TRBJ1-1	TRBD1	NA	CASKGQGRTEAFF	TGTGCCAGCAAGGGACAGGGACGGACTGAAGCTTTCTTT
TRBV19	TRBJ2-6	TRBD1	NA	CASSADRAPGANVLTF	TGTGCCAGTAGTGCTGACAGGGCCCCAGGGGCCAACGTCCTGACTTTC
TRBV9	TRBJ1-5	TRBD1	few	CASSASTGAGNQPQHF	TGTGCCAGCAGCGCGTCAACAGGGGCGGGCAATCAGCCCCAGCATTTT
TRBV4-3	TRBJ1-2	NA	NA	CASSQSQGWTVDGYTF	TGCGCCAGCAGCCAAAGCCAAGGGTGGACAGTCGATGGCTACACCTTC
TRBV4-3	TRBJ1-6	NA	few	CASSQGNSRSSPLHF	TGCGCCAGCAGCCAAGGGAACAGTCGCAGTTCACCCCTCCACTTT
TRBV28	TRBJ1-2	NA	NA	CASSFGFGIDYGYTF	TGTGCCAGCAGTTTTGGGTTCGGGATTGACTATGGCTACACCTTC
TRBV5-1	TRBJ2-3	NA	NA	CASSSPGMGGRIDTQYF	TGCGCCAGCAGCTCCCCCGGAATGGGGGGGCGGATAGATACGCAGTATTTT
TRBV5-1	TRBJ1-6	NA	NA	CASSWSSYNSPLHF	TGCGCCAGCAGTTGGAGCTCCTATAATTCACCCCTCCACTTT
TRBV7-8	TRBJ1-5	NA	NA	CASSPLDSNQPQHF	TGTGCCAGCAGCCCCCTCGACTCTAATCAGCCCCAGCATTTT
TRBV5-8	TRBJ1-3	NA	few	CASSLIPPGHGGNTIYF	TGTGCCAGCAGCTTAATACCCCCGGGACACGGCGGAAACACCATATATTTT
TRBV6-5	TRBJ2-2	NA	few	CASSYYRDTGELFF	TGTGCCAGCAGTTACTACAGGGACACCGGGGAGCTGTTTTTT
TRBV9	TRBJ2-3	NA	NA	CASSPFRAADTQYF	TGTGCCAGCAGCCCTTTCAGGGCGGCAGATACGCAGTATTTT
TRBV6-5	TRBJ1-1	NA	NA	CASSSRGRGTEAFF	TGTGCCAGCAGTTCGAGGGGGAGAGGCACTGAAGCTTTCTTT
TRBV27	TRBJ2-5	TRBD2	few	CASSRLAGGQETQYF	TGTGCCAGCAGTCGTCTAGCGGGGGGGCAAGAGACCCAGTACTTC
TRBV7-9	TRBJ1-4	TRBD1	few	CASSMGQTNEKLFF	TGTGCCAGCAGCATGGGACAGACTAATGAAAAACTGTTTTTT
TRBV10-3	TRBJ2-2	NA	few	CAISELPNLRLFF	TGTGCCATCAGTGAGCTACCTAATTTAAGGCTGTTTTTT
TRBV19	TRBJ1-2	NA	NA	CASTPGGAHGYTF	TGTGCCAGTACCCCTGGGGGGGCTCATGGCTACACCTTC
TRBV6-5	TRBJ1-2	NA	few	CASSYSGALPGYGYTF	TGTGCCAGCAGTTACTCTGGGGCTCTACCAGGCTATGGCTACACCTTC
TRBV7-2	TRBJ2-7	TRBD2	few	CASSPRLAFSYEQYF	TGTGCCAGCAGCCCCCGACTAGCTTTTTCCTACGAGCAGTACTTC
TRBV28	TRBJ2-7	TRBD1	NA	CASSLGTVYEQYF	TGTGCCAGCAGTTTAGGGACAGTCTACGAGCAGTACTTC
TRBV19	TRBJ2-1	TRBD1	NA	CASTIGTGNNEQFF	TGTGCCAGTACGATTGGGACAGGGAACAATGAGCAGTTCTTC
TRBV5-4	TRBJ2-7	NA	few	CASSLAGGSYEQYF	TGTGCCAGCAGCTTGGCCGGGGGAAGCTACGAGCAGTACTTC
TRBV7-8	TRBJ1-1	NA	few	CASSFSRGTEAFF	TGTGCCAGCAGCTTCAGCAGGGGTACTGAAGCTTTCTTT
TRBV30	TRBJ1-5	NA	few	CAWTGADNQPQHF	TGTGCCTGGACAGGGGCGGACAATCAGCCCCAGCATTTT
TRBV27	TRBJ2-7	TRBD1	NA	CASSLTGTGVYEQYF	TGTGCCAGCAGTCTAACCGGGACAGGGGTATACGAGCAGTACTTC
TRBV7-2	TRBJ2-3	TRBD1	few	CASSLARGLDTQYF	TGTGCCAGCAGCTTAGCCAGGGGGCTTGATACGCAGTATTTT
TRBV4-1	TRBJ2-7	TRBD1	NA	CASSQDRTGAVHEQYF	TGCGCCAGCAGCCAAGACCGCACAGGGGCGGTCCACGAGCAGTACTTC
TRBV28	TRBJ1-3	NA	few	CASTEGFSGNTIYF	TGTGCCAGCACCGAGGGATTCTCTGGAAACACCATATATTTT
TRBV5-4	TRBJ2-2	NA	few	CASSLGSYTGELFF	TGTGCCAGCAGCTTGGGTAGTTACACCGGGGAGCTGTTTTTT
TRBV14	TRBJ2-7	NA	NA	CASSQERIGEQYF	TGTGCCAGCAGCCAAGAACGAATCGGGGAGCAGTACTTC
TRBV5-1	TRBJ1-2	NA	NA	CASSFGQGPGYTF	TGCGCCAGCAGCTTTGGGCAGGGCCCTGGCTACACCTTC
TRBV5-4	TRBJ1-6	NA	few	CATGGSPLHF	TGTGCCACGGGGGGTTCACCCCTCCACTTT
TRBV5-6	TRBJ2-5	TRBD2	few	CASSLATSGGFETQYF	TGTGCCAGCAGCTTAGCAACTAGCGGGGGGTTTGAGACCCAGTACTTC
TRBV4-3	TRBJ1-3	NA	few	CASSQEAGTTIYF	TGCGCCAGCAGCCAAGAGGCGGGAACCACCATATATTTT
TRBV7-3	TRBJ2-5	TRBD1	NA	CASSEGYRGGQETQYF	TGTGCCAGCAGTGAGGGGTACAGGGGCGGTCAAGAGACCCAGTACTTC
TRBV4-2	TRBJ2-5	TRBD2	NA	CASSQLAGEETQYF	TGTGCCAGCAGCCAACTAGCGGGGGAAGAGACCCAGTACTTC
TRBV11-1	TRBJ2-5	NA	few	CASSLELYTTPGETQYF	TGTGCCAGCAGCTTAGAGCTGTACACCACCCCGGGGGAGACCCAGTACTTC
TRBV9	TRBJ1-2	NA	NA	CASSARVGANYGYTF	TGTGCCAGCAGCGCCCGGGTAGGGGCTAACTATGGCTACACCTTC
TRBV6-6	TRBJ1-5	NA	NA	CASSYLLDQPQHF	TGTGCCAGCAGTTACTTACTGGATCAGCCCCAGCATTTT
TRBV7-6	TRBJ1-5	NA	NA	CASSPEPYQPQHF	TGTGCCAGCAGCCCCGAGCCTTATCAGCCCCAGCATTTT
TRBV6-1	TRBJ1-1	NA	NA	CAGRQNQENTEAFF	TGTGCCGGCCGTCAAAACCAGGAGAACACTGAAGCTTTCTTT
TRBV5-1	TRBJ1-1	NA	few	CASSLKGGGTEAFF	TGCGCCAGCAGCTTGAAGGGGGGGGGCACTGAAGCTTTCTTT
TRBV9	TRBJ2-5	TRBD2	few	CASSESGGLKETQYF	TGTGCCAGCAGCGAAAGCGGGGGGCTGAAAGAGACCCAGTACTTC
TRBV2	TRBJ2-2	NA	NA	CASSESEARMNTGELFF	TGTGCCAGCAGTGAATCGGAGGCCCGGATGAACACCGGGGAGCTGTTTTTT
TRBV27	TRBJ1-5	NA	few	CASSLNGQPQHF	TGTGCCAGCAGTTTAAATGGCCAGCCCCAGCATTTT
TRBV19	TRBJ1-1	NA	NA	CASSIFQGAEAFF	TGTGCCAGTAGTATTTTTCAGGGCGCTGAAGCTTTCTTT